This TCR beta chain stems from a study of blood T cell repertoires in COVID-19. At the level of the study: Specimens from acute and convalescent COVID-19 originated in the United States, Italy and Spain.

TCRdb keeps only in-frame clones here, not all; method: immunoSEQ multiplex PCR. Altogether 350,000 or so clones are present, roughly 90% being singletons, with the ten largest covering roughly 3.9%. The CDR3 sequence is 12 residues long. Trimming cost V 6 bases and J 4 bases, with 8 bases left between them. CDR1 and CDR2 (germline): MNHEY, SVGAGI. This receptor was taken from a woman aged 60-75 years with COVID-19, enrolled during active disease. The specimen was peripheral blood. The V call is TRBV6-5, the J call TRBJ2-3; weak D call: TRBD1 (6 bases). The CDR3 DNA sequence: TGTGCCAGCAGATCAGGGGCAGATACGCAGTATTTT. As protein: CASRSGADTQYF.